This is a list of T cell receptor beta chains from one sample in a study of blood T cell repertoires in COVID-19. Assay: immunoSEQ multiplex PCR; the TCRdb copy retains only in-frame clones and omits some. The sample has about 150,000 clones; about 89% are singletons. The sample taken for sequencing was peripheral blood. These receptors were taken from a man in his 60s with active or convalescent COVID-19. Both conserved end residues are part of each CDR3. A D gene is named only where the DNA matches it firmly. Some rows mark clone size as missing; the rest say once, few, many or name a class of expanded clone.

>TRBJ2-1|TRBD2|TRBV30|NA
TGTGCCTGGAGTTCCGGGAGGCGCGATGAGCAGTTCTTC
CAWSSGRRDEQFF
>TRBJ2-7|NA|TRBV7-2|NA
TGTGCCAGCAGCCCCCAGGGCGTCGAGCAGTACTTC
CASSPQGVEQYF
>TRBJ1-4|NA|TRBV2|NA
TGTGCCAGCAGCCTCGAACACGGGGAAAAACTGTTTTTT
CASSLEHGEKLFF
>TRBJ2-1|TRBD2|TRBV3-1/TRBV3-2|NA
TGTGCCAGCAGCCCCGCCAGGACTAGCGGGTCCAATGAGCAGTTCTTC
CASSPARTSGSNEQFF
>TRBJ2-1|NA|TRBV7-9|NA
TGTGCCAGCAGCTTAAGAGGTGATGAGCAGTTCTTC
CASSLRGDEQFF
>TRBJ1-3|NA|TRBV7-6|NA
TGTGCCAGCAGCTTAGGAGCGGGGGCGCGGGGAAACACCATATATTTT
CASSLGAGARGNTIYF
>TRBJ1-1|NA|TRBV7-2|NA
TGTGCCAGCAGCTTATCAGGGTTGAACACTGAAGCTTTCTTT
CASSLSGLNTEAFF
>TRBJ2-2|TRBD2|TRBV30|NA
TGTGCCGGAAACACCGGGGGGGCTAGGGAGCTGTTTTTT
CAGNTGGARELFF
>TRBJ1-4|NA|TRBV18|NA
TGTGCCAGCTCACCACAGTCGGGGGAAAAACTGTTTTTT
CASSPQSGEKLFF
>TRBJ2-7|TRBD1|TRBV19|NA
TGTGCCAGTTCCCAGGGGGTTGCCTACGAGCAGTACTTC
CASSQGVAYEQYF
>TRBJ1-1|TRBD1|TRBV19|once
TGTGCCAGTAGTTTCACCGGGACAGGGGCGAAGGTTGGTAGGAACACTGAAGCTTTCTTT
CASSFTGTGAKVGRNTEAFF
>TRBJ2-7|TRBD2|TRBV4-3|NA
TGCGCCAGCAGCCAAGGACTAGCGGTACACTACGAGCAGTACTTC
CASSQGLAVHYEQYF
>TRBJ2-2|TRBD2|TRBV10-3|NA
TGTGCCATCAGTGAGTCAGAGCGGGGGAACACCGGGGAGCTGTTTTTT
CAISESERGNTGELFF
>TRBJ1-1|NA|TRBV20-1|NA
TGCAGTGCTAGTTCAGAAAACACTGAAGCTTTCTTT
CSASSENTEAFF
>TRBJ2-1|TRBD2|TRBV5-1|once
TGCGCCAGCAGCTTGCGACTAGCGGGTACCCCTGGGGAGGACAATGAGCAGTTCTTC
CASSLRLAGTPGEDNEQFF
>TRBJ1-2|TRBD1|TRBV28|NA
TGTGCCAGCAGTAGAGGGACAGGGGGGACAGATGGCTACACCTTC
CASSRGTGGTDGYTF
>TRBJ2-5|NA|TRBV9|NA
TGTGCCAGCAGCGTAGGTGGCCCAGAGACCCAGTACTTC
CASSVGGPETQYF
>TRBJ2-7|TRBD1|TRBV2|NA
TGTGCCAGCAGCGGGACAGGGGCCCACGAGCAGTACTTC
CASSGTGAHEQYF
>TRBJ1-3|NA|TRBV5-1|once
TGCGCCAGCAGCTTGGATGCGACACGCTCTGGAAACACCATATATTTT
CASSLDATRSGNTIYF
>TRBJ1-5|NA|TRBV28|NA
TGTGCCAGCAGTTTAACAGCAGGGGCCGGCAATCAGCCCCAGCATTTT
CASSLTAGAGNQPQHF
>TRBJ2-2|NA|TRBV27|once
TGTGCCAGCAGTTTACGCAGACAGCATCCGCCGAACACCGGGGAGCTGTTTTTT
CASSLRRQHPPNTGELFF
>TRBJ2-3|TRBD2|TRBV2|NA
TGTGCCAGTCTAGCGGGCCGTGCGGGCACAGATACGCAGTATTTT
CASLAGRAGTDTQYF
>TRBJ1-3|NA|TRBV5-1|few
TGCGCCAGCAGCTTGGCCGAGACAGCCGGAAACACCATATATTTT
CASSLAETAGNTIYF
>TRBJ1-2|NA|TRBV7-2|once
TGTGCCAGCAGCCAGCTGTGGGGCCAGGGCTACACCTTC
CASSQLWGQGYTF
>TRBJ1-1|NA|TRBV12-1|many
TGTGCCAGCAGCTTTGATTTAAACACTGAAGCTTTCTTT
CASSFDLNTEAFF